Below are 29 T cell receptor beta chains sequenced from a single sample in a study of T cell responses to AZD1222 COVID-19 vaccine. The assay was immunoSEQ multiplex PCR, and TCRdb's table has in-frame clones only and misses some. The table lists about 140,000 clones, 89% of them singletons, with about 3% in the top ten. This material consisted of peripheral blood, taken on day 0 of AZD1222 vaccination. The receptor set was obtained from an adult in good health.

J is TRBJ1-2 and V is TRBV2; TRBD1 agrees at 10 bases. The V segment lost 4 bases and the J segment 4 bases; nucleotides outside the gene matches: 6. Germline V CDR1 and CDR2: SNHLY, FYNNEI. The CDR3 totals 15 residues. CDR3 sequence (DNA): TGTGCCAGCAGTGCCAGGACAGGGGGTGGCTATGGCTACACCTTC. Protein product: CASSARTGGGYGYTF.

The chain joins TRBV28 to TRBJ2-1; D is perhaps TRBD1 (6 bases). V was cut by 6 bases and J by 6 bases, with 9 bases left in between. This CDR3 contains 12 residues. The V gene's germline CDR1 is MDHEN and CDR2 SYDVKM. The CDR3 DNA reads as TGTGCCAGCAGGGGGACACTCAATGAGCAGTTCTTC. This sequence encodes CASRGTLNEQFF.

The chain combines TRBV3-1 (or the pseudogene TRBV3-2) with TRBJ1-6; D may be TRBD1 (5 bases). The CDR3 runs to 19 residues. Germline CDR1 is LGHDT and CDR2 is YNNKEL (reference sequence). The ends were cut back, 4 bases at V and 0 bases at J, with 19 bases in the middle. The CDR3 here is CASSRGGTTLSSYNSPLHF. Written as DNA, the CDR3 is TGTGCCAGCAGCCGGGGGGGGACCACCCTTAGCTCCTATAATTCACCCCTCCACTTT.

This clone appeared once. Here the CDR3 reads CATQKGVNQPQHF. For the CDR3, the DNA is TGTGCCACCCAAAAAGGGGTTAATCAGCCCCAGCATTTT. This rearrangement joins TRBV24-1 to TRBJ1-5; a weak D match, TRBD1 (5 bases). The CDR3 totals 13 residues. CDR1 is KGHDR, CDR2 SFDVKD, per germline. Deletions cut 9 bases from V and 4 bases from J, with 12 bases between.

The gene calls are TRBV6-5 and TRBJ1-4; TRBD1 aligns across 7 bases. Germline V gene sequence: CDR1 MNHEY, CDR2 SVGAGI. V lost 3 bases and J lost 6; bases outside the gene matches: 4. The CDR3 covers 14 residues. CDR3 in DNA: TGTGCCAGCAGTTATGGGCAGGGGGATGAAAAACTGTTTTTT. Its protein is CASSYGQGDEKLFF.

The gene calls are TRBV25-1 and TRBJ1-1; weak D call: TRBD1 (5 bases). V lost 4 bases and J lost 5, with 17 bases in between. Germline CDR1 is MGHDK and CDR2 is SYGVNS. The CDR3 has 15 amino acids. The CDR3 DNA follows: TGTGCCAGCAGTGTTCTCGCGGGGGGATGGACTGAAGCTTTCTTT. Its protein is CASSVLAGGWTEAFF. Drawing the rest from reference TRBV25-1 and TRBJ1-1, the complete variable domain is EADIYQTPRYLVIGTGKKITLECSQTMGHDKMYWYQQDPGMELHLIHYSYGVNSTEKGDLSSESTVSRIRTEHFPLTLESARPSHTSQYLCASSVLAGGWTEAFFGQGTRLTVV.

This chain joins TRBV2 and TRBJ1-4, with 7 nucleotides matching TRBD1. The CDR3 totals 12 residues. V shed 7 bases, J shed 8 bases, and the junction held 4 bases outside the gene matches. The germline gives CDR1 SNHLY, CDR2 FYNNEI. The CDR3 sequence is CASNRGGEKLFF. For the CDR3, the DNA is TGTGCCAGCAACAGGGGAGGGGAAAAACTGTTTTTT.

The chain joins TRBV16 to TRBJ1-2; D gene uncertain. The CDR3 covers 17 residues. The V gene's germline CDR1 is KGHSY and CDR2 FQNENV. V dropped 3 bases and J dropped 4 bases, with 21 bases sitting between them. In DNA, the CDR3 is TGTGCCAGCAGCCAGCCGCCAAACACACCTAATTCCTATGGCTACACCTTC. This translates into CASSQPPNTPNSYGYTF. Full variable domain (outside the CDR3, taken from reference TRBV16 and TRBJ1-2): GEEVAQTPKHLVRGEGQKAKLYCAPIKGHSYVFWYQQVLKNEFKFLISFQNENVFDETGMPKERFSAKCLPNSPCSLEIQATKLEDSAVYFCASSQPPNTPNSYGYTFGSGTRLTVV.

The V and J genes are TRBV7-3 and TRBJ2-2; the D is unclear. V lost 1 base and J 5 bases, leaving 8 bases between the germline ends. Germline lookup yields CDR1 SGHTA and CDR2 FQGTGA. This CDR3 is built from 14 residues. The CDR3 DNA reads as TGTGCCAGCAGCTTAAGAGCTACAACCGGGGAGCTGTTTTTT. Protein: CASSLRATTGELFF.

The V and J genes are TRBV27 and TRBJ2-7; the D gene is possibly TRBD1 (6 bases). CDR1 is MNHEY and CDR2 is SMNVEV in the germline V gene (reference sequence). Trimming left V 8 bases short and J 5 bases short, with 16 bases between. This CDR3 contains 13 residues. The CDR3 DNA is TGTGCCAGCGGGGCAGACAGGACCAACGAGCAGTACTTC. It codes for CASGADRTNEQYF.

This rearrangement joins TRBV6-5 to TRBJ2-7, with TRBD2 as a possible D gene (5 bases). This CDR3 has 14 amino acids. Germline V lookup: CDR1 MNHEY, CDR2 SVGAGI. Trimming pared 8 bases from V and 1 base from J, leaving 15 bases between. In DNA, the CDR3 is TGTGCCAGCCATGAGCGGCCATCATCCTACGAGCAGTACTTC. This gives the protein CASHERPSSYEQYF.

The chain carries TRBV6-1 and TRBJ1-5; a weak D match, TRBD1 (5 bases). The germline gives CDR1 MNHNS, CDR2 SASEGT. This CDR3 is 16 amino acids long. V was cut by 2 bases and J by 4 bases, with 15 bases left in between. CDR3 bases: TGTGCCAGCAGTGAAATGAGGGGTCTGCCGAATCAGCCCCAGCATTTT. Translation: CASSEMRGLPNQPQHF.

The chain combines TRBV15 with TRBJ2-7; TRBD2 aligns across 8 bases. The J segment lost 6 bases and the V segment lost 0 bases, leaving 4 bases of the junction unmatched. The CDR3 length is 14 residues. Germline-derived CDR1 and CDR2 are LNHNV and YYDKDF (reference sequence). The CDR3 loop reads CATSREGLGVEQYF. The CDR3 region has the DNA TGTGCCACCAGCAGAGAGGGACTAGGGGTCGAGCAGTACTTC.

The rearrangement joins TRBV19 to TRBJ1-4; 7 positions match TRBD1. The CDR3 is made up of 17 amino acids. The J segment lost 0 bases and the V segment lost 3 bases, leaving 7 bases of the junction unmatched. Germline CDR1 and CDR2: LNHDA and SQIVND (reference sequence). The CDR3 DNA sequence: TGTGCCAGTAGTATCGGTGGGACAGTGGCAACTAATGAAAAACTGTTTTTT. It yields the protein CASSIGGTVATNEKLFF.

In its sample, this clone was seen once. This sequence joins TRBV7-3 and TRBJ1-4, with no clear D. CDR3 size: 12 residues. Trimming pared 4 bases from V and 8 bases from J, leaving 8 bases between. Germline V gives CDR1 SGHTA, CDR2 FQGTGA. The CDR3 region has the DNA TGTGCCAGCAGCTCATCGGGAGAAAAACTGTTTTTT. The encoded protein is CASSSSGEKLFF. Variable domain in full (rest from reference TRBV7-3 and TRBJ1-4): GAGVSQTPSNKVTEKGKYVELRCDPISGHTALYWYRQSLGQGPEFLIYFQGTGAADDSGLPNDRFFAVRPEGSVSTLKIQRTERGDSAVYLCASSSSGEKLFFGSGTQLSVL.

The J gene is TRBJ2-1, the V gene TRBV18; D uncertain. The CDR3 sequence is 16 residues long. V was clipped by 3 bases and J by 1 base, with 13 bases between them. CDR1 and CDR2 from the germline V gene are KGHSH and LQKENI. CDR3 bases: TGTGCCAGCTCACCTCTGACTCTTTCTTCCTACAATGAGCAGTTCTTC. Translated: CASSPLTLSSYNEQFF.

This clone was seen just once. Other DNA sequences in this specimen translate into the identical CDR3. In DNA form, the CDR3 reads TGTGCCAGCAGCCAAGGACAGCTGGTCGATAATTCACCCCTCCACTTT. It codes for CASSQGQLVDNSPLHF. The J gene is TRBJ1-6, the V gene TRBV4-2; D is perhaps TRBD1 (5 bases). The length of the CDR3 is 16 residues. V lost 1 base and J 5 bases, leaving 12 bases between the germline ends. Germline assignment: CDR1 LGHNA and CDR2 YNFKEQ.

The CDR3 nucleotides read TGTGCCAGCAGCAAGGGACAGACCCGTGAAAAACTGTTTTTT. Translated, it gives CASSKGQTREKLFF. The chain uses TRBV7-9 and TRBJ1-4; 7 positions match TRBD1. The CDR3 runs 14 residues. Trimming took 5 bases from V and 7 from J; bases not matched to a gene: 7. CDR1 is SEHNR and CDR2 is FQNEAQ in the germline V gene (reference sequence).

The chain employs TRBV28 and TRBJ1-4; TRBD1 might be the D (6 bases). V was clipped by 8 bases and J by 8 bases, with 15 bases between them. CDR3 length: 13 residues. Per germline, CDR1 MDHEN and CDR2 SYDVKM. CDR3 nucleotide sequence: TGTGCCAGCTGTAGGGGGAAGGGGGAAAAACTGTTTTTT. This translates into CASCRGKGEKLFF.

CDR3 DNA: TGTGCCAGCAGCGAGACACCCCTTCGGGCAGCAACTAATGAAAAACTGTTTTTT. Protein sequence: CASSETPLRAATNEKLFF. The chain couples TRBV2 to TRBJ1-4; D is undetermined. Germline V CDR1 and CDR2: SNHLY, FYNNEI. V dropped 6 bases and J dropped 0 bases, with 20 bases sitting between them. CDR3 length: 18 residues. Supplemented by reference TRBV2 and TRBJ1-4, the full variable domain reads EPEVTQTPSHQVTQMGQEVILRCVPISNHLYFYWYRQILGQKVEFLVSFYNNEISEKSEIFDDQFSVERPDGSNFTLKIRSTKLEDSAMYFCASSETPLRAATNEKLFFGSGTQLSVL.

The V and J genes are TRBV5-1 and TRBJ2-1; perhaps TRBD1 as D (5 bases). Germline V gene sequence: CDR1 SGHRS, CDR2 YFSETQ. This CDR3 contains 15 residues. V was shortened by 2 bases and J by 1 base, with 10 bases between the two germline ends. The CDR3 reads CASSLTGQSYNEQFF. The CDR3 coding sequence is TGCGCCAGCAGCTTAACAGGTCAGTCCTACAATGAGCAGTTCTTC.

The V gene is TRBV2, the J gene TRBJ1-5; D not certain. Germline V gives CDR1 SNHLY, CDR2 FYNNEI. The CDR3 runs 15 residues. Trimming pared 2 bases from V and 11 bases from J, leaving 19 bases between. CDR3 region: CASSENVRQNVAQHF. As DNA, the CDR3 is TGTGCCAGCAGTGAAAATGTGAGGCAGAATGTGGCCCAGCATTTT.

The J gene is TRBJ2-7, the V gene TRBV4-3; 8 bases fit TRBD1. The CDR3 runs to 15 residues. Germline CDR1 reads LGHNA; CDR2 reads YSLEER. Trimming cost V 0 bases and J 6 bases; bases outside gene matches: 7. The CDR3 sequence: CASSQEWTGFREQYF. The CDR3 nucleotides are TGCGCCAGCAGCCAAGAATGGACAGGGTTCCGCGAGCAGTACTTC.

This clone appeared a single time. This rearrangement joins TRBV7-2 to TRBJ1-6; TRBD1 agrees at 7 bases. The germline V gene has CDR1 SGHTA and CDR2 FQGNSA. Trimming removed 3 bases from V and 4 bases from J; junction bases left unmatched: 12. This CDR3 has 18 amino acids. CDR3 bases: TGTGCCAGCAGCTTTCGCCAGCCGGGACAGATATATAATTCACCCCTCCACTTT. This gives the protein CASSFRQPGQIYNSPLHF.

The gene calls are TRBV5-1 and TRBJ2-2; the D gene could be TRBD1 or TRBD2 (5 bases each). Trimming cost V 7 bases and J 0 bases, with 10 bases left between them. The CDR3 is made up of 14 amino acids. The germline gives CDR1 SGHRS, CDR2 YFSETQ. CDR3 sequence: CASLRGPNTGELFF. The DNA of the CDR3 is TGCGCCAGCCTTCGGGGCCCGAACACCGGGGAGCTGTTTTTT.

The CDR3 protein is CASSSSGGNTGELFF. The CDR3 nucleotides are TGTGCCAGCAGCTCTAGCGGGGGGAACACCGGGGAGCTGTTTTTT. The rearrangement joins TRBV7-3 to TRBJ2-2, with TRBD2 identical over 10 bases. Germline trimming cut 4 bases from V and 1 base from J; bases unmatched to any gene: 0. Germline CDR1 SGHTA, CDR2 FQGTGA. The CDR3 covers 15 residues.

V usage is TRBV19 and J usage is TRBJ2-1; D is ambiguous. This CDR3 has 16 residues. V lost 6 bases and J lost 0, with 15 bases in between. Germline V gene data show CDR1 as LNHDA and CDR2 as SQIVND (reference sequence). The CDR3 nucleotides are TGTGCCAGTAGCCCTCCGGGTAGGATCTCCTACAATGAGCAGTTCTTC. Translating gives CASSPPGRISYNEQFF.

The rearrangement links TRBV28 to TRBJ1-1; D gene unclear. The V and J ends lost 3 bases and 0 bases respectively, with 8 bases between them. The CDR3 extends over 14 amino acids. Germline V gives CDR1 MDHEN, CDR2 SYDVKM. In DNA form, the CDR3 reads TGTGCCAGCAGTTTGTACCGGTTGAACACTGAAGCTTTCTTT. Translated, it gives CASSLYRLNTEAFF.

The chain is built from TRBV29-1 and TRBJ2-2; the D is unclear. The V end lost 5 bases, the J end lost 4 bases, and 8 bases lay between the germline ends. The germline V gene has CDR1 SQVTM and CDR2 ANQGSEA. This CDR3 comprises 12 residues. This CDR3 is CSVSISTGELFF. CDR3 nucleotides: TGCAGCGTTTCGATTTCCACCGGGGAGCTGTTTTTT.